This T cell receptor (beta chain) was identified during a study of blood T cell repertoires in COVID-19. Study-level information: Specimens from acute and convalescent COVID-19 originated in the United States, Italy and Spain. In each case, the material was cDNA or gDNA derived from T cells, B-cell-depleted T cells, or PBMCs.

Profiled with immunoSEQ multiplex PCR; TCRdb holds only in-frame clones, not every one. The sample contains fewer than 300,000 clones, about 91% of which appear only once. Per germline, CDR1 SGHAT and CDR2 FQNNGV. V dropped 1 base and J dropped 4; count of bases not matched to a gene: 9. CDR3 length: 16 amino acids. The participants were between about 18 and 95 years old and came from about two dozen US areas. Assignments of participants to cohorts depended upon their own reported clinical history. The receptor was isolated from a middle-aged woman with acute COVID-19. The sample consisted of PBMCs or T cells enriched from blood (not recorded which). The genes are TRBV11-2 and TRBJ2-7; 8 bases line up with TRBD1. The CDR3 protein is CASSLVSGQGGYEQYF. The CDR3 DNA sequence: TGTGCCAGCAGCTTAGTGTCCGGACAGGGTGGGTACGAGCAGTACTTC. The whole variable domain, filled in from reference TRBV11-2 and TRBJ2-7, reads EAGVAQSPRYKIIEKRQSVAFWCNPISGHATLYWYQQILGQGPKLLIQFQNNGVVDDSQLPKDRFSAERLKGVDSTLKIQPAKLEDSAVYLCASSLVSGQGGYEQYFGPGTRLTVT.